Listed below are T cell receptor beta chains from one sample, sequenced in a study of T cell repertoires in cytomegalovirus infection. TCRdb fed the reads into MiXCR, producing one record per CDR3 protein. Among approximately 500,000 distinct CDR3 sequences listed, approximately 10% were seen once. Source material: PBMCs. These receptor sequences come from a human donor in good health (CMV status not recorded). Some clones in this sample may be carry-over from other donors' samples. Both conserved end residues are trimmed from each CDR3.

v_gene,j_gene,CDR3aa
TRBV7-9,TRBJ1-4,ASSVGRGRTNEKLF
TRBV4-1,TRBJ1-5,ASSQGPGQINQPQH
TRBV6-5,TRBJ2-1,ASSYSTVSLDNEQF
TRBV19,TRBJ1-3,ASTVLSGNTIY
TRBV28,TRBJ2-1,ASSLHRLAGDTRAFNEQF
TRBV20-1,TRBJ1-4,SARDGGKQGPTPATNEKLF
TRBV19,TRBJ2-2,ASSIASGSGTGELF
TRBV5-1,TRBJ1-6,ASSLAPGSNSPLH
TRBV7-2,TRBJ1-1,ASCRRGGTEAF
TRBV4-2,TRBJ2-7,ASSQDGGEGSEQY
TRBV7-2,TRBJ2-7,ASSLVNNLAGGYEQY
TRBV2,TRBJ2-1,ASSDQGSSSYNEQF
TRBV3-1,TRBJ2-3,ASSRRISFDNTDTQY
TRBV3-1,TRBJ2-6,ASSPDRVESGANVLT
TRBV7-3,TRBJ2-3,ASSPPGPLGTDTQY
TRBV4-2,TRBJ1-1,ASSQGAEAF
TRBV20-1,TRBJ2-7,SASARTDTYEQY
TRBV12-5,TRBJ2-1,ASGSDRYSYNEQF
TRBV27,TRBJ2-5,ASSRRGERGGRKETQY
TRBV7-2,TRBJ2-7,ASSLSLGYEQY